The 22 T cell receptor beta chains below all came from one sample that was sequenced in a study of long-term antiretroviral therapy in people with HIV. Sequencing used immunoSEQ v3.0 at survey level. Method: immunoSEQ multiplex PCR; TCRdb's copy keeps in-frame clones and lacks some. The sample carries tens of thousands of clones, roughly nine tenths recorded once. Specimen: unsorted PBMCs, collected 3.1 years after starting antiretroviral therapy. These receptors all come from a man in his late teens or twenties with HIV.

The chain recombines TRBV27 with TRBJ2-2; the D is unclear. V dropped 4 bases and J dropped 2 bases, with 14 bases sitting between them. The CDR3 totals 16 residues. Germline CDR1 is MNHEY and CDR2 is SMNVEV (reference sequence). CDR3 sequence reads: CASSWTGPRNTGELFF. The CDR3 DNA reads as TGTGCCAGCAGTTGGACGGGCCCACGAAACACCGGGGAGCTGTTTTTT.

This sequence joins TRBV10-3 and TRBJ2-7; 7 bases agree with TRBD2. J gave up 9 bases and V 10 bases, and 15 bases lay outside the gene matches. The CDR3 totals 13 residues. In germline, CDR1 is ENHRY, CDR2 SYGVKD. CDR3 coding DNA: TGTGCCAGCTCCTGGGGGGGGTCTGGTGGGCAGTACTTC. This translates into CASSWGGSGGQYF.

The J gene is TRBJ1-3, the V gene TRBV19, with D unresolved. This CDR3 comprises 19 residues. V lost 6 bases and J lost 0, with 24 bases in between. CDR1 LNHDA and CDR2 SQIVND come from the germline V gene (reference sequence). This CDR3 is CASRDLFTSWESSGNTIYF. CDR3 bases: TGTGCCAGTAGAGATCTCTTCACGTCGTGGGAGAGCTCTGGAAACACCATATATTTT.

The gene calls are TRBV2 and TRBJ1-1; D remains ambiguous. V gave up 5 bases and J gave up 4 bases, with 5 bases separating them. This CDR3 has 11 amino acids. Germline V gives CDR1 SNHLY, CDR2 FYNNEI. In DNA form, the CDR3 reads TGTGCCAGCAGTACCGGCACTGAAGCTTTCTTT. Encoded protein: CASSTGTEAFF.

This clone has a handful of counts. This chain's CDR3 is CASSIGGNYGYTF. Here the CDR3 DNA reads TGTGCCAGCAGTATCGGGGGTAACTATGGCTACACCTTC. This chain connects TRBV27 to TRBJ1-2, with a weak D call TRBD1 (5 bases). The germline gives CDR1 MNHEY, CDR2 SMNVEV (reference sequence). The length of the CDR3 is 13 residues. V gave up 5 bases and J gave up 1 base, with 8 bases separating them.

The chain combines TRBV7-8 with TRBJ2-7; D is unresolved. Per germline, CDR1 SGHVS and CDR2 FQNEAQ. CDR3 size: 11 residues. Trimming left V 5 bases short and J 12 bases short, with 14 bases between. CDR3 sequence: CASSTTAKMYF. In DNA form, the CDR3 reads TGTGCCAGCAGCACCACAGCCAAAATGTACTTC. Combining the CDR3 with reference TRBV7-8 and TRBJ2-7 gives the whole variable domain GAGVSQSPRYKVAKRGQDVALRCDPISGHVSLFWYQQALGQGPEFLTYFQNEAQLDKSGLPSDRFFAERPEGSVSTLKIQRTQQEDSAVYLCASSTTAKMYFGPGTRLTVT.

The rearrangement links TRBV6-5 to TRBJ2-7, with 9 positions matching TRBD2. Trimming cost V 5 bases and J 2 bases; bases outside gene matches: 7. Germline CDR1 MNHEY, CDR2 SVGAGI. This CDR3 contains 15 residues. CDR3 sequence (DNA): TGTGCCAGCAGTAAACTAGCGGGCGCCGCCTACGAGCAGTACTTC. Translated, it gives CASSKLAGAAYEQYF.

The chain is built from TRBV29-1 and TRBJ2-3, with 11 bases identical to TRBD2. V lost 7 bases to trimming and J lost 0 bases; unmatched junction nucleotides: 9. The CDR3 spans 16 residues. Germline V gives CDR1 SQVTM, CDR2 ANQGSEA. The DNA of the CDR3 is TGCAGCGCCTCGGGACTAGCGGACGGAAGCACAGATACGCAGTATTTT. As protein: CSASGLADGSTDTQYF.

Regarding this clone: The sample has other DNA sequences that encode this CDR3 too. This chain joins TRBV19 and TRBJ2-1; the D is unclear. Per germline, CDR1 LNHDA and CDR2 SQIVND (reference sequence). V was trimmed by 0 bases and J by 0 bases, leaving 6 bases between them. The CDR3 is 15 amino acids. CDR3 loop: CASSIDRSSYNEQFF. The CDR3 DNA is TGTGCCAGTAGTATAGATCGGAGCTCCTACAATGAGCAGTTCTTC.

This clone was seen just once. The chain carries TRBV5-6 and TRBJ2-1; possibly TRBD1 or TRBD2 for D (5 bases each). Trimming left V 8 bases short and J 5 bases short, with 17 bases between. The CDR3 has 14 residues. Germline-derived CDR1 and CDR2 are SGHDT and YYEEEE. The CDR3 loop reads CASQPGPTNNEQFF. The CDR3 bases are TGTGCCAGTCAGCCGGGACCAACAAACAATGAGCAGTTCTTC.

This chain joins TRBV9 and TRBJ1-1; maybe TRBD1 (5 bases). The CDR3 contains 15 residues. Germline V gene sequence: CDR1 SGDLS, CDR2 YYNGEE. The ends were cut back, 3 bases at V and 2 bases at J, with 14 bases in the middle. CDR3 in amino acids: CASSATGRANTEAFF. CDR3 bases: TGTGCCAGCAGCGCTACAGGCAGGGCCAACACTGAAGCTTTCTTT.

The chain employs TRBV10-1 and TRBJ2-1; the D is unclear. With 11 bases removed from V and 9 bases from J, the gap between germline ends came to 5 bases. From germline, CDR1 is WNHNN and CDR2 SYGVQD (reference sequence). The CDR3 spans 8 residues. Here the CDR3 DNA reads TGCGCCTCCAGTGAGCAGTTCTTC. It encodes CASSEQFF.

This clone was counted once. The V call is TRBV19, the J call TRBJ1-2, with a tentative D call TRBD1 (6 bases). In germline, CDR1 is LNHDA, CDR2 SQIVND (reference sequence). V was cut by 7 bases and J by 6 bases, with 21 bases left in between. CDR3 length: 15 amino acids. The CDR3 region is CASINVGGYHHGYTF. The CDR3 bases are TGTGCCAGTATTAATGTTGGGGGCTACCATCATGGCTACACCTTC.

The chain employs TRBV6-4 and TRBJ2-3; 7 positions agree with TRBD1. The length of the CDR3 is 14 residues. Germline V CDR1 and CDR2: MRHNA, SNTAGT. The V segment lost 6 bases and the J segment 5 bases; nucleotides outside the gene matches: 8. CDR3 nucleotide sequence: TGTGCCAGCAGCCCTGACAGGGATGTAGATACGCAGTATTTT. Translated: CASSPDRDVDTQYF.

V and J are TRBV18 and TRBJ2-3, with 9 bases fitting TRBD2. J gave up 1 base and V 1 base, and 6 bases lay outside the gene matches. The CDR3 sequence is 17 residues long. Germline V gene lookup returns CDR1 KGHSH and CDR2 LQKENI. DNA for the CDR3: TGTGCCAGCTCACCACTTGCCGGGACTAGCCGCACAGATACGCAGTATTTT. This encodes CASSPLAGTSRTDTQYF. Looking up the rest from reference TRBV18 and TRBJ2-3 gives the full variable domain: NAGVMQNPRHLVRRRGQEARLRCSPMKGHSHVYWYRQLPEEGLKFMVYLQKENIIDESGMPKERFSAEFPKEGPSILRIQQVVRGDSAAYFCASSPLAGTSRTDTQYFGPGTRLTVL.

V and J are TRBV9 and TRBJ1-5; a possible D gene is TRBD1 (5 bases). The germline CDR1 and CDR2 sequences are SGDLS and YYNGEE. Deletions cut 4 bases from V and 6 bases from J, with 17 bases between. This CDR3 has 15 amino acids. The CDR3 bases are TGTGCCAGCAGCCCGGACGGGGGAGGAGGTCAGCCCCAGCATTTT. This encodes CASSPDGGGGQPQHF.

The CDR3 DNA is TGTGCTAGTGGTTCAACACCACAAAACATTCAGTACTTC. Amino acid sequence: CASGSTPQNIQYF. The rearrangement joins TRBV12-5 to TRBJ2-4, with D hard to call. In germline, CDR1 is LGHNT, CDR2 FRNRAP. V was clipped by 4 bases and J by 5 bases, with 9 bases between them. This CDR3 comprises 13 residues. The full variable domain, its missing parts supplied by reference TRBV12-5 and TRBJ2-4, is DARVTQTPRHKVTEMGQEVTMRCQPILGHNTVFWYRQTMMQGLELLAYFRNRAPLDDSGMPKDRFSAEMPDATLATLKIQPSEPRDSAVYFCASGSTPQNIQYFGAGTRLSVL.

The V and J genes are TRBV5-8 and TRBJ1-3, with D tentatively TRBD1 (6 bases). Germline CDR1 and CDR2: SGHTS and YDEGEE. The CDR3 runs 15 residues. Trimming took off 0 bases at V and 0 bases at J, with 7 bases between the two ends. DNA of the CDR3: TGTGCCAGCAGCTTGGGCAGGGGCTCTGGAAACACCATATATTTT. Translation: CASSLGRGSGNTIYF.

This chain links TRBV7-6 with TRBJ2-7, with TRBD2 matching over 8 bases. Looked up from germline, CDR1 is SGHVS and CDR2 is FNYEAQ. Trimming cost V 1 base and J 3 bases; bases outside gene matches: 5. The CDR3 contains 15 residues. The CDR3 reads CASSLGPGGYYEQYF. CDR3 nucleotides: TGTGCCAGCAGCTTAGGTCCGGGAGGGTACTACGAGCAGTACTTC.

The chain has TRBV2 and TRBJ1-1, with no clear D. Trimming removed 5 bases from V and 0 bases from J, with 7 bases in between. Germline CDR1 SNHLY, CDR2 FYNNEI. This CDR3 comprises 13 residues. CDR3 residues: CASSIGMNTEAFF. In DNA form, the CDR3 reads TGTGCCAGCAGTATTGGTATGAACACTGAAGCTTTCTTT.

The chain has TRBV5-4 and TRBJ2-7; D perhaps matches TRBD1 (6 bases). Germline CDR1 and CDR2: SGHNT and YYREEE (reference sequence). Trimming left V 5 bases short and J 2 bases short, with 17 bases between. The CDR3 contains 15 residues. This CDR3 is CASSHRAQGTYEQYF. The CDR3 DNA reads TGTGCCAGCAGTCACCGGGCCCAGGGGACCTACGAGCAGTACTTC.

The chain uses TRBV7-9 and TRBJ2-7, with 7 bases identical to TRBD1. The CDR3 contains 14 residues. V dropped 5 bases and J dropped 5; count of bases not matched to a gene: 9. The germline V gene has CDR1 SEHNR and CDR2 FQNEAQ (reference sequence). The CDR3 nucleotides read TGTGCCAGCAGCACGCCGGGACAGAGGAACGAGCAGTACTTC. Its translation: CASSTPGQRNEQYF.